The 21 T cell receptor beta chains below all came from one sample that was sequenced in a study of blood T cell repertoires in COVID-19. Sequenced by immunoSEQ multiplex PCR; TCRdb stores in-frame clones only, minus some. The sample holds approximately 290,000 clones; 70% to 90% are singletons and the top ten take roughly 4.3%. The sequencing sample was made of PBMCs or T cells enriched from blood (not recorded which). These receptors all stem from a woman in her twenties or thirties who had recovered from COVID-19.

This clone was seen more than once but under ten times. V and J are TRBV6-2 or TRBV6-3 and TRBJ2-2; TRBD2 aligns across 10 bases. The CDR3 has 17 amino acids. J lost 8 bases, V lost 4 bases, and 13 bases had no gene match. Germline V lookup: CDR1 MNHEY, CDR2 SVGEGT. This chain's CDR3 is CASSFPRLAGVPGELFF. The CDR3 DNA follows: TGTGCCAGCAGTTTCCCCAGGCTAGCGGGAGTTCCAGGGGAGCTGTTTTTT.

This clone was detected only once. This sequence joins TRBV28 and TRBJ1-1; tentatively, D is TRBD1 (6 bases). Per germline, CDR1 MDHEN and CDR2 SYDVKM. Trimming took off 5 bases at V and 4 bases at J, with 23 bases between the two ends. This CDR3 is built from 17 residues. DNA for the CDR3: TGTGCCAGCAGTCCTACGATGAAAGGGGGATTCGGCACTGAAGCTTTCTTT. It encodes CASSPTMKGGFGTEAFF.

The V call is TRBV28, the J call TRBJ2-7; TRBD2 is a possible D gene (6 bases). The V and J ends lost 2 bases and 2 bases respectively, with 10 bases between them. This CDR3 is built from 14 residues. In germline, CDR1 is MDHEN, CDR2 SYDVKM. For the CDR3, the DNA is TGTGCCAGCAGTTTACCGACTAGGACCTACGAGCAGTACTTC. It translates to CASSLPTRTYEQYF.

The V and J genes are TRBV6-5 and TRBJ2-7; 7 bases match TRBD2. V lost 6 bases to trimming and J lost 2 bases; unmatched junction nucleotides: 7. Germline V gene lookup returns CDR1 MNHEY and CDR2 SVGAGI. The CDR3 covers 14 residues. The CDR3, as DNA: TGTGCCAGCAGGAAACTAGCGAGTACCTACGAGCAGTACTTC. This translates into CASRKLASTYEQYF.

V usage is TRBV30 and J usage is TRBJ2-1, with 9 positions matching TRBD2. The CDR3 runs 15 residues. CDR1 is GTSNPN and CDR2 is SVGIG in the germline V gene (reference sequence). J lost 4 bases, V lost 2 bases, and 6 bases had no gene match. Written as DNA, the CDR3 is TGTGCCTGGAGTCATCTAGCGGGGATATACAATGAGCAGTTCTTC. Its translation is CAWSHLAGIYNEQFF.

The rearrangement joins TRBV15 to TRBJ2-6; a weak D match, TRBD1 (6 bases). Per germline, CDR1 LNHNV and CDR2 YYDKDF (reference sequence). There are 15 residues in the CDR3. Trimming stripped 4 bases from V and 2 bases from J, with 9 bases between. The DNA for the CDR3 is TGTGCCACCAGCATAGGACAGACTGGGGCCAACGTCCTGACTTTC. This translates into CATSIGQTGANVLTF.

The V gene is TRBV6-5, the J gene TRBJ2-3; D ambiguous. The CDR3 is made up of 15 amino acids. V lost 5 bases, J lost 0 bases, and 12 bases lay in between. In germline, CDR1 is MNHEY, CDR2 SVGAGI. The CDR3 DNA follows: TGTGCCAGCAGTCCATTTAGGAGTAGCACAGATACGCAGTATTTT. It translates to CASSPFRSSTDTQYF.

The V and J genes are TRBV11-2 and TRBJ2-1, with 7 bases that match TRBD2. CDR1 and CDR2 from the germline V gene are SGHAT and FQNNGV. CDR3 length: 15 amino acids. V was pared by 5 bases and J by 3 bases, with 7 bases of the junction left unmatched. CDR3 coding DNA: TGTGCCAGCAGCGGTGCTAGCGGTTACTACAATGAGCAGTTCTTC. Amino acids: CASSGASGYYNEQFF. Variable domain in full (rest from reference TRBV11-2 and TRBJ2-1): EAGVAQSPRYKIIEKRQSVAFWCNPISGHATLYWYQQILGQGPKLLIQFQNNGVVDDSQLPKDRFSAERLKGVDSTLKIQPAKLEDSAVYLCASSGASGYYNEQFFGPGTRLTVL.

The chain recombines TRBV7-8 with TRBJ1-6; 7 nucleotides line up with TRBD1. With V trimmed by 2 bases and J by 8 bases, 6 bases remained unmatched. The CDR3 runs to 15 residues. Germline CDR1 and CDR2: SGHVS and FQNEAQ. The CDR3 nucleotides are TGTGCCAGCAGCTTATTTAGAGGGACAGATTCACCCCTCCACTTT. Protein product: CASSLFRGTDSPLHF.

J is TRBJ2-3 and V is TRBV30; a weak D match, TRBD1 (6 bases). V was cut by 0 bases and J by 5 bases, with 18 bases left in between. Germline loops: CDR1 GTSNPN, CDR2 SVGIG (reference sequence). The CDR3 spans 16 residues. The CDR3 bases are TGTGCCTGGAGTGTAGGGGCAGGGGCCTCGGGAGATACGCAGTATTTT. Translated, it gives CAWSVGAGASGDTQYF.

The CDR3: CASSPPGQGKNIQYF. CDR3 sequence (DNA): TGTGCCAGCAGCCCCCCGGGACAGGGTAAAAACATTCAGTACTTC. The chain uses TRBV6-5 and TRBJ2-4, with 9 bases aligning to TRBD1. Germline CDR1 and CDR2: MNHEY and SVGAGI. After removal of 6 bases from V and 4 bases from J, the junction contained 7 bases not matched to a gene. CDR3 length equals 15 residues.

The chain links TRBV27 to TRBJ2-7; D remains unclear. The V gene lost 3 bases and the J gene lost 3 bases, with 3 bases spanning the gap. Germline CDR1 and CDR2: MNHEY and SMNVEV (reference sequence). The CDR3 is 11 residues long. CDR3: CASSFGYEQYF. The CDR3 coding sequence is TGTGCCAGCAGTTTCGGCTACGAGCAGTACTTC.

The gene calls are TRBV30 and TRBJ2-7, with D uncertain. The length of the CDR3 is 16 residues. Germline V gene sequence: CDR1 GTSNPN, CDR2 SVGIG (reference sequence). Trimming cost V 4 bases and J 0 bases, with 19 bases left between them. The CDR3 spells CAWNSLTQLVSYEQYF. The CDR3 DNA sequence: TGTGCCTGGAATTCTTTAACACAATTGGTCTCCTACGAGCAGTACTTC.

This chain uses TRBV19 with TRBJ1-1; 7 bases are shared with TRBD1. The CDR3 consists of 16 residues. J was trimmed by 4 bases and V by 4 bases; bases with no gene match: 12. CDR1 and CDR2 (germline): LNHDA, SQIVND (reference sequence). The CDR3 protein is CASSKRTAGGTTEAFF. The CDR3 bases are TGTGCCAGTAGTAAGAGGACAGCAGGGGGGACCACTGAAGCTTTCTTT. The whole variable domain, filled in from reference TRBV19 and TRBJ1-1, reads DGGITQSPKYLFRKEGQNVTLSCEQNLNHDAMYWYRQDPGQGLRLIYYSQIVNDFQKGDIAEGYSVSREKKESFPLTVTSAQKNPTAFYLCASSKRTAGGTTEAFFGQGTRLTVV.

The CDR3 nucleotides are TGCGCCAGCAGCTCCCAGGACGGACACGCTGGAAACACCATATATTTT. This codes for CASSSQDGHAGNTIYF. This chain uses TRBV5-1 with TRBJ1-3, with D maybe TRBD1 (5 bases). CDR3 length: 16 amino acids. The V and J ends lost 3 bases and 2 bases respectively, with 15 bases between them. CDR1 SGHRS and CDR2 YFSETQ come from the germline V gene.

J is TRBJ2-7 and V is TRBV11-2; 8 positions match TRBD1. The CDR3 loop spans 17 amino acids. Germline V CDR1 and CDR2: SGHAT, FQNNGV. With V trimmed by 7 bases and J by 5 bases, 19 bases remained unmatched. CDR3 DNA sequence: TGTGCCAGCACCCTCCCGGGGCAGGGGGCGCGGGCGGACGAGCAGTACTTC. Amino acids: CASTLPGQGARADEQYF.

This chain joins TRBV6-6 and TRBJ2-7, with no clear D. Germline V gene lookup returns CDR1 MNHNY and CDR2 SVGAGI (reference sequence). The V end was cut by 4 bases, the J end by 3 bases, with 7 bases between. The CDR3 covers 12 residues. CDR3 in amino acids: CASSSTVYEQYF. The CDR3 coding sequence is TGTGCCAGCAGTTCCACAGTCTACGAGCAGTACTTC.

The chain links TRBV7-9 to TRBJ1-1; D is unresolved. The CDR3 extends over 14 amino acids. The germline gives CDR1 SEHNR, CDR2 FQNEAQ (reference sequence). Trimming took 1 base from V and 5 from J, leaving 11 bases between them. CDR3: CASSLVELGTEAFF. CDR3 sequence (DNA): TGTGCCAGCAGCTTAGTGGAGTTGGGTACTGAAGCTTTCTTT.

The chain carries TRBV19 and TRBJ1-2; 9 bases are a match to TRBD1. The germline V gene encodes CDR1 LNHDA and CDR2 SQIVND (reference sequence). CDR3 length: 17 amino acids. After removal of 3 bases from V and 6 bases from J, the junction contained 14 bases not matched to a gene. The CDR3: CASSIQGGQGRKDGYTF. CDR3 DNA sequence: TGTGCCAGTAGTATTCAAGGCGGACAGGGGCGGAAGGATGGCTACACCTTC.

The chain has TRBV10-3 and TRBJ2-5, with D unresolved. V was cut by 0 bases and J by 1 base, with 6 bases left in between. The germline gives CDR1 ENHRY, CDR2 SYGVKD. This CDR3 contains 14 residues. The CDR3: CAISESAAQETQYF. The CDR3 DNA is TGTGCCATCAGTGAGTCCGCGGCCCAAGAGACCCAGTACTTC.

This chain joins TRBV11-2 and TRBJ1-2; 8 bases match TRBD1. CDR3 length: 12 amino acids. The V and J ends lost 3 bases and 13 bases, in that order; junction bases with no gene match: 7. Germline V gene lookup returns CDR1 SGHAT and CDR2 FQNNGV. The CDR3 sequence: CASSFPGGACTF. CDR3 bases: TGTGCCAGCAGCTTTCCAGGGGGCGCCTGCACCTTC.